This TCR beta chain originates from a study of beta chain features in type 1 diabetes. Study as a whole: In age, gender and cell yields, patients were similar to healthy donors.

About this clone itself: Its antigen remains unidentified.

General study points: Unsettled here was the matter of whether HLA type influences TCRB rearrangement. Among patients, naive, central memory and Treg TCRB repertoires appeared more similar than among healthy donors.

The germline CDR1 and CDR2 sequences are SGHRS and YFSETQ. V was trimmed by 1 base and J by 1 base, leaving 5 bases between them. The length of the CDR3 is 13 residues. Expressed TCRB transcripts were sequenced because the entire RNA isolate underwent reverse transcription. An average of approximately 4 million reads was obtained for naive, central memory and regulatory T cell samples. The data were produced by immunoSEQ multiplex PCR, yet TCRdb's version contains in-frame clones alone and is incomplete. The profile shows about 290,000 clones, under 8.5% of them singletons. The specimen was central memory CD4+ T cells from blood. This receptor was taken from a woman between 18 and 30 years old in good health. The genes are TRBV5-1 and TRBJ2-5; D not certain. CDR3 bases: TGCGCCAGCAGCTTGTCTCTCCAAGAGACCCAGTACTTC. Encoded protein: CASSLSLQETQYF.